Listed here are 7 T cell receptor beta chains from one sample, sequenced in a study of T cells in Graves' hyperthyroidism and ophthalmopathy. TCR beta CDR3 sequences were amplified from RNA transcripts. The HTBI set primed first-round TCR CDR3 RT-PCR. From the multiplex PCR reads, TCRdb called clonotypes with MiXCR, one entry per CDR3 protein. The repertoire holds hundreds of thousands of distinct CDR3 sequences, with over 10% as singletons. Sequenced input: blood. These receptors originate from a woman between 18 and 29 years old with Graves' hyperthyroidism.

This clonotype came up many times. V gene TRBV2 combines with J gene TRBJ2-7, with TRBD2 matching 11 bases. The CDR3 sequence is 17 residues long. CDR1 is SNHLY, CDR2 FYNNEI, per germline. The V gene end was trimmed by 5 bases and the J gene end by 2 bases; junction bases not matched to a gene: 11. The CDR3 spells CASSTPTLAGETYEQYF. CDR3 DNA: TGTGCCAGCAGTACTCCCACACTAGCGGGAGAGACCTACGAGCAGTACTTC.

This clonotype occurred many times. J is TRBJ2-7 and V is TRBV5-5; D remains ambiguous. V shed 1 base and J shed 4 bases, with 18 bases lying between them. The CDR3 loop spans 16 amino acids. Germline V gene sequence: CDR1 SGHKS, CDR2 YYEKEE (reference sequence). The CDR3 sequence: CASSLSHVPLGYEQYF. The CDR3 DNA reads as TGTGCCAGCAGCTTGTCACACGTCCCCTTAGGGTACGAGCAGTACTTC.

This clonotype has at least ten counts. DNA of the CDR3: TGTGCCAGCAGCCAAGTAAGGAAGGGGGCCTGGACCTACGAGCAGTACTTC. Its protein product is CASSQVRKGAWTYEQYF. The rearrangement uses TRBV3-1 and TRBJ2-7, with 7 bases that match TRBD1. This CDR3 is 17 amino acids long. Losses at the gene ends were 1 base for V and 2 bases for J; bases not matched to a gene: 11. Germline CDR1 is LGHDT and CDR2 is YNNKEL (reference sequence).

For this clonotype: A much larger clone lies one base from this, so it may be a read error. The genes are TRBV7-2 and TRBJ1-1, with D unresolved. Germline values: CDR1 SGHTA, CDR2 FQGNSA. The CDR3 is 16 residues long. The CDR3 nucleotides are TGTGCCAGCAGCTCGAGACCGAATAGTCCGAACACTGAATCTTTCTTT. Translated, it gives CASSSRPNSPNTESFF.

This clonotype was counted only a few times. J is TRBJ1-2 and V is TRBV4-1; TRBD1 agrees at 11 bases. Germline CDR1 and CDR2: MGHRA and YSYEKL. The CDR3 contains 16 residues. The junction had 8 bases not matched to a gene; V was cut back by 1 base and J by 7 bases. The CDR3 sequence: CASSQGTGTGGGGYTF. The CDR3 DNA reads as TGCGCCAGCAGCCAAGGGACCGGGACAGGGGGTGGTGGCTACACCTTC.

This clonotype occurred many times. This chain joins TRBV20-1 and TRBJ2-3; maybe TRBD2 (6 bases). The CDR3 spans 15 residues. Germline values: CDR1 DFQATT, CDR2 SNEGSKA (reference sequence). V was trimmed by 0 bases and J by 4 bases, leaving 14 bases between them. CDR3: CSARDPAGRADTQYF. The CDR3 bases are TGCAGTGCTAGAGATCCGGCGGGGCGAGCAGATACGCAGTATTTT.

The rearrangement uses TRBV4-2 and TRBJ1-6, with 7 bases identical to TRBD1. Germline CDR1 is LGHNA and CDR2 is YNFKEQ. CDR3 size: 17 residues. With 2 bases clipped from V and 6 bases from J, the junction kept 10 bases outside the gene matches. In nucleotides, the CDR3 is TGTGCCAGCAGCCAAAGAGGCAGGGGGGGGGGTAATTCACCCCTCCACTTT. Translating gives CASSQRGRGGGNSPLHF.